Listed below are T cell receptor beta chains from one sample, sequenced in a study of OX40 agonist ivuxolimab in advanced cancers. The assay was immunoSEQ multiplex PCR, and TCRdb's table has in-frame clones only and misses some. The sample records 90,000 to 100,000 clones, approximately 83% being singletons. The specimen was CD4+ or CD8+ T cells sorted from blood, collected in a trial of the OX40 agonist ivuxolimab. All receptors come from an adult with an advanced solid tumor such as melanoma, head and neck, liver or kidney cancer. CDR3s include the opening cysteine and the closing phenylalanine or tryptophan. D genes are given only for firm matches.

j_call: TRBJ1-3; d_call: .; v_call: TRBV28; cdr3_aa: CASSLDQRRNTIYF
j_call: TRBJ2-5; d_call: .; v_call: TRBV30; cdr3_aa: CAWRILETQYF
j_call: TRBJ1-2; d_call: TRBD1; v_call: TRBV19; cdr3_aa: CASSTGGLNYGYTF
j_call: TRBJ2-7; d_call: TRBD1; v_call: TRBV5-1; cdr3_aa: CASKPGQGSYEQYF
j_call: TRBJ2-3; d_call: TRBD2; v_call: TRBV2; cdr3_aa: CASSGTSGASNTQYF
j_call: TRBJ1-1; d_call: .; v_call: TRBV18; cdr3_aa: CASSPGLLNTEAFF
j_call: TRBJ2-7; d_call: .; v_call: TRBV5-4; cdr3_aa: CASGLEPTTYEQYF
j_call: TRBJ2-3; d_call: .; v_call: TRBV10-1; cdr3_aa: CASATGSSGTDTQYF
j_call: TRBJ1-6; d_call: .; v_call: TRBV7-3; cdr3_aa: CASSLGGYNSPLHF
j_call: TRBJ2-5; d_call: .; v_call: TRBV28; cdr3_aa: CASSLNRRQTQYF
j_call: TRBJ2-7; d_call: TRBD1; v_call: TRBV15; cdr3_aa: CATRATGRQGASNYEQYF
j_call: TRBJ1-4; d_call: .; v_call: TRBV20-1; cdr3_aa: CSAPGLEKLFF
j_call: TRBJ1-1; d_call: TRBD1; v_call: TRBV6-4; cdr3_aa: CASSRTGFLGEAFF
j_call: TRBJ2-2; d_call: TRBD2; v_call: TRBV4-3; cdr3_aa: CASSQGLLRGGYTGELFF
j_call: TRBJ1-5; d_call: TRBD1; v_call: TRBV6-4; cdr3_aa: CASSVDRGLNQPQHF
j_call: TRBJ2-7; d_call: TRBD1; v_call: TRBV19; cdr3_aa: CASTSQTGTGRYEQYF
j_call: TRBJ1-2; d_call: TRBD1; v_call: TRBV6-5; cdr3_aa: CATLGQGKGYTF
j_call: TRBJ2-4; d_call: .; v_call: TRBV10-3; cdr3_aa: CAISDILAKNIQYF
j_call: TRBJ1-2; d_call: .; v_call: TRBV5-5; cdr3_aa: CASSPDQNYGYTF
j_call: TRBJ2-1; d_call: .; v_call: TRBV6-6; cdr3_aa: CASSYSMDAPLGQFF
j_call: TRBJ2-1; d_call: .; v_call: TRBV12-5; cdr3_aa: CASGLVNEQFF
j_call: TRBJ1-1; d_call: TRBD1; v_call: TRBV2; cdr3_aa: CASMDRFKNTEAFF
j_call: TRBJ2-3; d_call: TRBD2; v_call: TRBV4-2; cdr3_aa: CASSQDRGAGEIGSWSTDTQYF
j_call: TRBJ1-1; d_call: TRBD1; v_call: TRBV6-5; cdr3_aa: CASSGDRVTEAFF
j_call: TRBJ2-7; d_call: .; v_call: TRBV4-3; cdr3_aa: CASSQSYEWREAYEQYF
j_call: TRBJ2-7; d_call: .; v_call: TRBV4-2; cdr3_aa: CASRPNHLGQRGNEQYF
j_call: TRBJ1-1; d_call: TRBD1; v_call: TRBV12-5; cdr3_aa: CASAVLQGARLSEAFF
j_call: TRBJ1-1; d_call: .; v_call: TRBV6-1; cdr3_aa: CASSEARGATEAFF
j_call: TRBJ1-2; d_call: .; v_call: TRBV6-4; cdr3_aa: CASSDLNYGYTF
j_call: .; d_call: TRBD2; v_call: TRBV28; cdr3_aa: CASSLLLRGRKTYEQYF
j_call: TRBJ2-1; d_call: .; v_call: TRBV7-3; cdr3_aa: CASSPNPPGPYNEQFF
j_call: TRBJ1-2; d_call: .; v_call: TRBV10-2; cdr3_aa: CASSEWPGAPGGYTF
j_call: TRBJ2-5; d_call: TRBD2; v_call: TRBV12-5; cdr3_aa: CASGLGLAVQETQYF
j_call: TRBJ2-1; d_call: .; v_call: TRBV7-3; cdr3_aa: CASSLEVEHNEQFF
j_call: TRBJ1-3; d_call: .; v_call: TRBV21-1; cdr3_aa: CASSIGARNTIYF
j_call: TRBJ1-1; d_call: .; v_call: TRBV6-5; cdr3_aa: CASSHKRNTEAFF
j_call: TRBJ1-4; d_call: .; v_call: TRBV7-6; cdr3_aa: CASSLSGAANEKLFF
j_call: TRBJ1-5; d_call: .; v_call: TRBV19; cdr3_aa: CASSMFGSNQPQHF
j_call: TRBJ1-1; d_call: TRBD1; v_call: TRBV7-8; cdr3_aa: CASSFRDRGNTEAFF
j_call: TRBJ2-3; d_call: TRBD2; v_call: TRBV15; cdr3_aa: CATSTRGLAGRDTQYF
j_call: TRBJ2-7; d_call: .; v_call: TRBV13; cdr3_aa: CASSVGAVPTYEQYF
j_call: TRBJ2-2; d_call: TRBD1; v_call: TRBV19; cdr3_aa: CASEKDRGYRELFF